The source of this T cell receptor (beta chain) is a study of blood T cell repertoires in COVID-19. At the level of the study: Some COVID-19 samples were acute and others convalescent; all came from the United States, Italy and Spain. Sources were T cells, B-cell-depleted T cells, or PBMCs; the material itself was cDNA or gDNA.

Authors' analysis steps: Nucleated cell counts were estimated from reference gene primer amplification. Measured with immunoSEQ multiplex PCR; TCRdb has only the in-frame clones, and not every one. The V and J calls and clone size were taken over from that table, and D and trimming were inferred from the DNA. The data contain tens of thousands of clones, approximately 85% of them singletons. The CDR3 extends over 12 amino acids. CDR1 and CDR2 from the germline V gene are SQVTM and ANQGSEA. The ends were cut back, 7 bases at V and 1 base at J, with 10 bases in the middle. Source material: peripheral blood. The receptor comes from a man between 65 and 79 years old with acute or convalescent COVID-19. This chain uses TRBV29-1 with TRBJ1-1; unclear D gene. The CDR3 sequence: CSAATGNTEAFF. The CDR3 DNA is TGCAGCGCTGCCACGGGGAACACTGAAGCTTTCTTT.